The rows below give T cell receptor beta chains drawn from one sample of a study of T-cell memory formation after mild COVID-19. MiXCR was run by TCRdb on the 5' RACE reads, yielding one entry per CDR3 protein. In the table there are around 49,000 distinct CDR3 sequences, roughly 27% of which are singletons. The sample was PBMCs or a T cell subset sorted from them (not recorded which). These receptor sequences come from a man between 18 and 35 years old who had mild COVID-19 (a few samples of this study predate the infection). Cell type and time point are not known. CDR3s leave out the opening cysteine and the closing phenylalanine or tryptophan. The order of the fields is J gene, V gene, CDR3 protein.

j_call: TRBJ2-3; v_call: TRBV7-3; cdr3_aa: ASSWGHTSTDTQY
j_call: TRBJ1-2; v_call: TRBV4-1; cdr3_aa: ASSQRDSSFTDGYT
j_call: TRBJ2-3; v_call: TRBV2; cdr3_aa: ASPAGGGMTDTQY
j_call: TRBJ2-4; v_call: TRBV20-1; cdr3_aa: SARSPWWGGKNIQY
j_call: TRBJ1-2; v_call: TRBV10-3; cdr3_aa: AISEPIQGTYGYT
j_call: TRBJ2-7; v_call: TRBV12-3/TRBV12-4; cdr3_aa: ASSLAPSYEQY
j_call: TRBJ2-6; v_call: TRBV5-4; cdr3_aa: ASISEGAGANVLT
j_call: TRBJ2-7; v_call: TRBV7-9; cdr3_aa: ASSSRTGYEQY
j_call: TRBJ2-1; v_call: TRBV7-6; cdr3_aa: ASSLGSGGADEQF
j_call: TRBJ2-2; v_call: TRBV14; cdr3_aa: ASSSASANTGELF
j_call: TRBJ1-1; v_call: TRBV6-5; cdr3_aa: ASSYSKTGGTEAF
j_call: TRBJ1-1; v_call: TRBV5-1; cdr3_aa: ASSFQRRGNTEAF
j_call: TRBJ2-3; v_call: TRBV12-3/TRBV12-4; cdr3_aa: ASSSHLAGYKDTQY
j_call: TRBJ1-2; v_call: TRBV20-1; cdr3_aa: SARARDSYGYT
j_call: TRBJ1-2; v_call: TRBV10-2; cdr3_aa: ASSESGTLENYGYT
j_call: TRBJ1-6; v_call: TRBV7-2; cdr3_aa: ASSATPFIYNSPLH
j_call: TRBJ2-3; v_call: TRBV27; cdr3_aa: ASSFSHTDTQY
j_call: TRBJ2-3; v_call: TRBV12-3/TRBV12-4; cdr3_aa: ASTLPGNTQY
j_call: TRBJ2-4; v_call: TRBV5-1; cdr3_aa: ASSLAIGTGTIQY